Below are 28 T cell receptor beta chains sequenced from a single sample in a study of T cell responses to AZD1222 COVID-19 vaccine (dated by TCRdb to about 2021). This sample's time point label indicates: about 28 days (+/-7) after the second vaccine dose. Receptor libraries were prepared by the immunoSEQ multiplex PCR assay. Drawn from immuneACCESS, this table holds only the in-frame rearrangements with V and J called that TCRdb kept. Clones are partly lost; checked studies trace under half to an unresolved V gene and leave the rest unexplained. Recorded for this sample are around 80,000 clones; about 91% of them occurred a single time. The ten largest account for around 8% of the sample. This material consisted of peripheral blood, taken 28 days after the second AZD1222 dose. The receptor set was obtained from an adult who received the AZD1222 COVID-19 vaccine.

V usage is TRBV4-3 and J usage is TRBJ2-7; D not certain. Germline loops: CDR1 LGHNA, CDR2 YSLEER. This CDR3 has 12 amino acids. Trimming cost V 0 bases and J 5 bases, with 5 bases left between them. The DNA of the CDR3 is TGCGCCAGCAGCCAAGAAGGACACGAGCAGTACTTC. Protein sequence: CASSQEGHEQYF.

J is TRBJ2-1 and V is TRBV4-2, with D tentatively TRBD2 (5 bases). CDR1 is LGHNA, CDR2 YNFKEQ, per germline. Trimming took off 1 base at V and 7 bases at J, with 17 bases between the two ends. This CDR3 has 16 residues. The CDR3 DNA sequence: TGTGCCAGCAGCCAAGTTTCAAGCGGACGAGGTAATGAGCAGTTCTTC. Translated: CASSQVSSGRGNEQFF.

The chain recombines TRBV25-1 with TRBJ2-5; D is perhaps TRBD2 (7 bases). Germline lookup yields CDR1 MGHDK and CDR2 SYGVNS. The germline V and J ends were trimmed by 6 bases and 2 bases, with 13 bases remaining between them. The CDR3 sequence is 14 residues long. CDR3 nucleotide sequence: TGTGCCAGCAGGGGGGGGGCCCGACAAGAGACCCAGTACTTC. It translates to CASRGGARQETQYF.

This clone was detected a few times. The chain employs TRBV7-9 and TRBJ1-5, with TRBD1 as a possible D gene (5 bases). V was cut by 5 bases and J by 1 base, with 9 bases left in between. This CDR3 comprises 14 residues. CDR1 and CDR2 (germline): SEHNR, FQNEAQ (reference sequence). In nucleotides, the CDR3 is TGTGCCAGCAGCGCCACAGGAAGCAATCAGCCCCAGCATTTT. This gives the protein CASSATGSNQPQHF.

This clone was seen once. The chain uses TRBV7-2 and TRBJ2-6; D remains ambiguous. From germline, CDR1 is SGHTA and CDR2 FQGNSA. Trimming shortened V by 5 bases and J by 0 bases, and 11 bases separated the two germline ends. This CDR3 is 16 amino acids long. CDR3 in DNA: TGTGCCAGCAGCCCCCAAGCTTACTCTGGGGCCAACGTCCTGACTTTC. It translates to CASSPQAYSGANVLTF.

This clone showed up just a few times. The V gene is TRBV6-4, the J gene TRBJ1-6; D is unresolved. Trimming shortened V by 6 bases and J by 6 bases, and 12 bases separated the two germline ends. The CDR3 has 14 amino acids. Germline V CDR1 and CDR2: MRHNA, SNTAGT. This CDR3 reads CASSEAGRNSPLHF. In nucleotides, the CDR3 is TGTGCCAGCAGCGAGGCAGGTCGTAATTCACCCCTCCACTTT.

This clone was seen once. The rearrangement uses TRBV6-5 and TRBJ2-1; D unclear. Germline CDR1 is MNHEY and CDR2 is SVGAGI. The V end lost 6 bases, the J end lost 5 bases, and 8 bases lay between the germline ends. CDR3 length: 12 amino acids. The CDR3 is CASRTRNNEQFF. The DNA of the CDR3 is TGTGCCAGCAGAACTCGTAACAATGAGCAGTTCTTC.

This rearrangement joins TRBV5-1 to TRBJ2-5; D uncertain. V was pared by 1 base and J by 1 base, with 8 bases between. The CDR3 loop spans 14 amino acids. From germline, CDR1 is SGHRS and CDR2 YFSETQ. The CDR3 sequence is CASSLMGIQETQYF. In DNA form, the CDR3 reads TGCGCCAGCAGCTTGATGGGGATCCAAGAGACCCAGTACTTC.

The chain employs TRBV10-3 and TRBJ2-1; the D call may be TRBD1 or TRBD2 (5 bases each). From germline, CDR1 is ENHRY and CDR2 SYGVKD. V lost 7 bases and J lost 8, with 21 bases in between. The CDR3 spans 15 residues. The CDR3 nucleotides read TGTGCCATCACTCCGGGACCCCCGAGTAGCGATGAGCAGTTCTTC. Its translation: CAITPGPPSSDEQFF.

The chain uses TRBV28 and TRBJ1-1; TRBD1 is a possible D gene (5 bases). This CDR3 is built from 12 residues. The V end lost 9 bases, the J end lost 3 bases, and 11 bases lay between the germline ends. Looked up from germline, CDR1 is MDHEN and CDR2 is SYDVKM. The CDR3 coding sequence is TGTGCCAGTTGTGGGGGGTACACTGAAGCTTTCTTT. Translation: CASCGGYTEAFF.

CDR3 amino acids: CASSLSLAGTDTQYF. The CDR3 DNA reads as TGTGCCAGCAGCTTATCTCTAGCGGGGACAGATACGCAGTATTTT. The V call is TRBV11-3, the J call TRBJ2-3; 9 bases map to TRBD2. Germline CDR1 is SGHNT and CDR2 is YENEEA. V gave up 2 bases and J gave up 3 bases; unmatched junction bases: 3. The CDR3 extends over 15 amino acids.

The rearrangement links TRBV7-3 to TRBJ2-1; D possibly uses TRBD1 or TRBD2 (5 bases each). The CDR3 covers 14 residues. Between the trimmed V and J ends, which lost 5 bases and 2 bases, there was a span of 10 bases. The germline V gene has CDR1 SGHTA and CDR2 FQGTGA. This chain's CDR3 is CASSAGTPYNEQFF. In nucleotides, the CDR3 is TGTGCCAGCAGCGCCGGGACCCCCTACAATGAGCAGTTCTTC.

The rearrangement joins TRBV28 to TRBJ1-6; no firm D call. Germline values: CDR1 MDHEN, CDR2 SYDVKM. The CDR3 extends over 12 amino acids. Trimming took 8 bases from V and 6 from J, leaving 8 bases between them. The CDR3 DNA reads as TGTGCCAGCGGCAGCTTTAATTCACCCCTCCACTTT. Translation gives CASGSFNSPLHF.

This sequence joins TRBV10-3 and TRBJ1-2, with TRBD1 as a possible D gene (5 bases). CDR3 length: 16 amino acids. The V and J ends lost 2 bases and 2 bases respectively, with 15 bases between them. Germline-derived CDR1 and CDR2 are ENHRY and SYGVKD. The CDR3: CAISERGGVGNYGYTF. CDR3 bases: TGTGCCATCAGTGAGCGGGGCGGGGTGGGGAACTATGGCTACACCTTC.

This clone was counted once. The V and J genes are TRBV27 and TRBJ2-2; D not certain. Trimming left V 3 bases short and J 4 bases short, with 12 bases between. This CDR3 is built from 15 residues. Per the germline V gene, CDR1 is MNHEY and CDR2 is SMNVEV (reference sequence). CDR3 coding DNA: TGTGCCAGCAGTTTCCGTGGGCGGATCACCGGGGAGCTGTTTTTT. Translating gives CASSFRGRITGELFF.

This chain connects TRBV6-5 to TRBJ2-7, with a weak D call TRBD2 (6 bases). This CDR3 spans 15 amino acids. Trimming cost V 8 bases and J 3 bases, with 20 bases left between them. CDR1 is MNHEY, CDR2 SVGAGI, per germline. The CDR3: CASPKSEGGHYEQYF. In DNA form, the CDR3 reads TGTGCCAGCCCAAAGAGCGAAGGAGGGCACTACGAGCAGTACTTC.

The V gene is TRBV9, the J gene TRBJ2-5, with 8 nucleotides matching TRBD2. Germline V gene sequence: CDR1 SGDLS, CDR2 YYNGEE. V was pared by 0 bases and J by 5 bases, with 6 bases of the junction left unmatched. The CDR3 loop spans 15 amino acids. CDR3 protein: CASSVVAAGVETQYF. In DNA form, the CDR3 reads TGTGCCAGCAGCGTAGTGGCAGCGGGAGTGGAGACCCAGTACTTC.

The V gene is TRBV30, the J gene TRBJ2-1; D call uncertain. The V end was cut by 3 bases, the J end by 7 bases, with 10 bases between. This CDR3 region has 12 residues. CDR1 is GTSNPN, CDR2 SVGIG, per germline (reference sequence). The chain's CDR3 is CAWREFGNEQFF. DNA of the CDR3: TGTGCCTGGAGAGAGTTTGGGAATGAGCAGTTCTTC.

The genes are TRBV24-1 and TRBJ2-2; 10 positions match TRBD2. Germline V gene data show CDR1 as KGHDR and CDR2 as SFDVKD. With V trimmed by 8 bases and J by 4 bases, 6 bases remained unmatched. The CDR3 runs 15 residues. The CDR3 DNA reads TGTGCCACCAATAGCGGGAGGTCGATCACCGGGGAGCTGTTTTTT. It translates to CATNSGRSITGELFF.

This clone has only a few counts. This chain connects TRBV15 to TRBJ1-5, with D maybe TRBD1 (6 bases). V was cut by 4 bases and J by 7 bases, with 14 bases left in between. The CDR3 length is 14 residues. The V gene's germline CDR1 is LNHNV and CDR2 YYDKDF (reference sequence). The CDR3 DNA sequence: TGTGCCACCAGCACCCGAGCGACAGGACAGCCCCAGCATTTT. Translating gives CATSTRATGQPQHF. Full variable domain (missing parts from reference TRBV15 and TRBJ1-5): DAMVIQNPRYQVTQFGKPVTLSCSQTLNHNVMYWYQQKSSQAPKLLFHYYDKDFNNEADTPDNFQSRRPNTSFCFLDIRSPGLGDTAMYLCATSTRATGQPQHFGDGTRLSIL.

The rearrangement uses TRBV11-3 and TRBJ2-6; 8 bases line up with TRBD2. CDR1 is SGHNT and CDR2 is YENEEA in the germline V gene. J was trimmed by 4 bases and V by 0 bases; bases with no gene match: 8. The CDR3 sequence is 18 residues long. The CDR3 sequence: CASSLDLAGGGGANVLTF. The CDR3 coding sequence is TGTGCCAGCAGCTTAGATTTGGCGGGAGGCGGCGGGGCCAACGTCCTGACTTTC.

The chain carries TRBV7-8 and TRBJ2-1; D is undetermined. Deletions cut 1 base from V and 5 bases from J, with 6 bases between. This CDR3 spans 13 amino acids. CDR1 and CDR2 from the germline V gene are SGHVS and FQNEAQ. The CDR3 spells CASSLVPHNEQFF. The CDR3 coding sequence is TGTGCCAGCAGCTTAGTCCCCCACAATGAGCAGTTCTTC. Filled out from reference TRBV7-8 and TRBJ2-1, the complete variable domain reads GAGVSQSPRYKVAKRGQDVALRCDPISGHVSLFWYQQALGQGPEFLTYFQNEAQLDKSGLPSDRFFAERPEGSVSTLKIQRTQQEDSAVYLCASSLVPHNEQFFGPGTRLTVL.

This sequence joins TRBV5-1 and TRBJ1-2; 8 bases map to TRBD1. The CDR3 spans 15 residues. Germline V gives CDR1 SGHRS, CDR2 YFSETQ. With 5 bases clipped from V and 4 bases from J, the junction kept 10 bases outside the gene matches. CDR3 residues: CASSSGQGVSYGYTF. In nucleotides, the CDR3 is TGCGCCAGCAGTTCCGGACAGGGAGTTTCCTATGGCTACACCTTC. Filled out from reference TRBV5-1 and TRBJ1-2, the complete variable domain reads KAGVTQTPRYLIKTRGQQVTLSCSPISGHRSVSWYQQTPGQGLQFLFEYFSETQRNKGNFPGRFSGRQFSNSRSEMNVSTLELGDSALYLCASSSGQGVSYGYTFGSGTRLTVV.

V gene TRBV4-3 combines with J gene TRBJ2-1, with 7 bases lining up with TRBD2. The CDR3 loop spans 17 amino acids. The junction had 12 bases not matched to a gene; V was cut back by 1 base and J by 6 bases. Germline V gene sequence: CDR1 LGHNA, CDR2 YSLEER. DNA for the CDR3: TGCGCCAGCAGCCAAGCCCCCCTGGGTAGCGGGTTCAATGAGCAGTTCTTC. It translates to CASSQAPLGSGFNEQFF.

The rearrangement uses TRBV4-2 and TRBJ2-1; 10 nucleotides agree with TRBD2. This CDR3 contains 16 residues. The germline CDR1 and CDR2 sequences are LGHNA and YNFKEQ. Trimming at V came to 0 bases and at J to 8 bases, leaving 7 bases not matched to a gene. CDR3 coding DNA: TGTGCCAGCAGCCAAGAGCTAGCGGGAGATCAGGATGAGCAGTTCTTC. It specifies CASSQELAGDQDEQFF.

The chain combines TRBV11-2 with TRBJ2-2, with 7 bases that match TRBD1. Losses at the gene ends were 7 bases for V and 6 bases for J; bases not matched to a gene: 8. CDR3 length: 14 amino acids. CDR1 and CDR2 from the germline V gene are SGHAT and FQNNGV. CDR3 loop: CASTEQGFAGELFF. CDR3 DNA: TGTGCCAGCACCGAACAGGGGTTCGCCGGGGAGCTGTTTTTT. Supplemented by reference TRBV11-2 and TRBJ2-2, the full variable domain reads EAGVAQSPRYKIIEKRQSVAFWCNPISGHATLYWYQQILGQGPKLLIQFQNNGVVDDSQLPKDRFSAERLKGVDSTLKIQPAKLEDSAVYLCASTEQGFAGELFFGEGSRLTVL.

The chain has TRBV4-1 and TRBJ2-2; 15 bases are shared with TRBD2. Germline CDR1 and CDR2: MGHRA and YSYEKL. This CDR3 has 18 residues. V lost 5 bases, J lost 5 bases, and 9 bases stayed unmatched. As DNA, the CDR3 is TGCGCCAGCAGCATATCGGGACTAGCGGGAGGAGGGACCGGGGAGCTGTTTTTT. Its protein is CASSISGLAGGGTGELFF.

V is TRBV7-8 and J is TRBJ2-1, with a tentative D call TRBD2 (5 bases). V dropped 5 bases and J dropped 0 bases, with 17 bases sitting between them. There are 17 residues in the CDR3. In germline, CDR1 is SGHVS, CDR2 FQNEAQ. CDR3 loop: CASSPANLGSSYNEQFF. The CDR3 region has the DNA TGTGCCAGCAGCCCCGCGAACCTGGGGAGCTCCTACAATGAGCAGTTCTTC.